This record looks at one TCR beta chain sequence and its context. It was with unique molecular identifiers that the TCRbeta library was prepared. TCRdb reprocessed the PCR reads with MiXCR, giving one entry per CDR3 protein. Here the sample spans approximately 490,000 distinct CDR3 sequences, approximately 12% being singletons. The source of the sample is a study of T-cell reconstitution after alpha-beta-depleted transplantation in children. V shed 2 bases and J 1 base; nucleotides not matched to a gene: 3. This CDR3 region has 18 residues. Germline V CDR1 and CDR2: MNHEY, SVGEGT. This sequence was found in a human donor who donated a stem cell graft to a child with combined immunodeficiency. The chain recombines TRBV6-2 or TRBV6-3 with TRBJ2-3; 16 nucleotides agree with TRBD2. Sequenced here: PBMCs from the stem cell graft donor, sampled from the stem cell graft. The CDR3 spells CASSYGTSGGARTDTQYF. The CDR3 DNA sequence: TGTGCCAGCAGTTACGGGACTAGCGGGGGGGCTCGCACAGATACGCAGTATTTT.